This T cell receptor (beta chain) was captured by sequencing in a study of blood T cell repertoires in COVID-19. The length of the CDR3 is 14 residues. Germline lookup yields CDR1 DFQATT and CDR2 SNEGSKA (reference sequence). J lost 10 bases, V lost 3 bases, and 9 bases had no gene match. Per the authors' pipeline: Amplifying reference gene primers gave estimates of nucleated cell counts. The data were produced by immunoSEQ multiplex PCR, yet TCRdb's version contains in-frame clones alone and is incomplete. The V and J calls and clone size were taken over from that table, and D and trimming were inferred from the DNA. The table lists tens of thousands of clones, over 85% of them singletons.

The sample taken for sequencing was peripheral blood. The chain joins TRBV20-1 to TRBJ2-1, with 10 bases aligning to TRBD2. The receptor comes from a human donor in a cohort sampled during active COVID-19. The CDR3, as DNA: TGCAGTGCTAGTGATCCGGGACTAGCGTTCGAGCAGTTCTTC. This gives the protein CSASDPGLAFEQFF.